The following is a TCR beta chain sequence with its context. Its specificity is unknown. The sample belongs to a study of T-cell reconstitution after alpha-beta-depleted transplantation in children. Broader study findings: Reports say that about two months after transplant, the alpha-beta T cells came out of several hundred graft clones that had expanded. Where some patients showed high TCRbeta diversity at day 60, it came from recipient T cells and thymic progenitors that had survived. T-cell counts and diversity at one year post-transplant came mainly from newly produced T cells.

Germline assignment: CDR1 SGHVS and CDR2 FNYEAQ. This CDR3 is 18 amino acids long. V was clipped by 4 bases and J by 4 bases, with 23 bases between them. Unique molecular identifiers were incorporated when the TCRbeta library was constructed. MiXCR, run by TCRdb on the PCR reads, gives a single entry per CDR3 protein. The sample lists about 610,000 distinct CDR3 sequences, roughly a quarter seen once, with around a third in the top ten. Material: PBMCs, obtained before TCRalphabeta/CD19-depleted stem cell transplant. This chain uses TRBV7-6 with TRBJ2-1; D could derive from TRBD1 or TRBD2 (5 bases each). This receptor was identified in a boy in the first two years of life with Wiskott-Aldrich syndrome, due to receive a stem cell transplant. The CDR3 spells CASSSRGHRGKGYNEQFF. CDR3 coding DNA: TGTGCCAGCAGCTCAAGAGGACACAGAGGGAAGGGATACAATGAGCAGTTCTTC.